The present entry profiles one TCR beta chain with its context. Only in-frame clones appear in the TCRdb table, and some are missing; sequencing was by immunoSEQ multiplex PCR. The sample lists roughly 250,000 clones, around 86% occurring once. Germline values: CDR1 LGHDT, CDR2 YNNKEL (reference sequence). The ends were cut back, 0 bases at V and 4 bases at J, with 9 bases in the middle. The CDR3 has 14 amino acids. These data belong to a study of blood T cell repertoires in COVID-19. Membership in each cohort depended on participant-reported clinical history. Each recovered donor of Cohort 3 presented with two negative PCRs, clearance, or symptom resolution.

Sequencing was performed on PBMCs or T cells enriched from blood (not recorded which). The V call is TRBV3-1 (or the pseudogene TRBV3-2), the J call TRBJ1-1; D unclear. The TCR was taken from a woman aged 50 to 60 who had recovered from COVID-19. The chain's CDR3 is CASSQEIRGTEAFF. The CDR3 DNA reads TGTGCCAGCAGCCAAGAGATACGGGGCACTGAAGCTTTCTTT.